This entry lists 21 T cell receptor beta chains sequenced from one sample in a study of blood T cell repertoires in COVID-19. Produced via immunoSEQ multiplex PCR; TCRdb's table is partial and in-frame only. The data show some 230,000 clones, more than 80% seen once. The sample consisted of PBMCs or T cells enriched from blood (not recorded which). The receptors were sampled from a woman under 30 in a cohort exposed to, infected with or recovered from COVID-19 (not recorded which).

CDR3 residues: CASSPQTYEQYF. The CDR3 region has the DNA TGTGCCAGCAGCCCCCAGACTTACGAGCAGTACTTC. The V gene is TRBV7-9, the J gene TRBJ2-7, with D unresolved. The V end lost 5 bases, the J end lost 4 bases, and 9 bases lay between the germline ends. CDR3 size: 12 residues. Germline loops: CDR1 SEHNR, CDR2 FQNEAQ (reference sequence).

The V and J genes are TRBV24-1 and TRBJ2-1; D unclear. CDR1 is KGHDR and CDR2 is SFDVKD in the germline V gene. There are 12 residues in the CDR3. V was shortened by 3 bases and J by 9 bases, with 8 bases between the two germline ends. As DNA, the CDR3 is TGTGCCACCAGTGATGATTCGGGTGAGCAGTTCTTC. Amino acids: CATSDDSGEQFF.

The chain is built from TRBV3-1 (or the pseudogene TRBV3-2) and TRBJ1-4; weak D call: TRBD1 (6 bases). V shed 5 bases and J shed 0 bases, with 10 bases lying between them. CDR1 is LGHDT and CDR2 is YNNKEL in the germline V gene (reference sequence). The CDR3 extends over 15 amino acids. In DNA, the CDR3 is TGTGCCAGCAGCACGGACAGCGCAACTAATGAAAAACTGTTTTTT. This translates into CASSTDSATNEKLFF.

V gene TRBV7-9 combines with J gene TRBJ1-5, with D unclear. The V gene's germline CDR1 is SEHNR and CDR2 FQNEAQ (reference sequence). This CDR3 comprises 13 residues. Trimming shortened V by 2 bases and J by 5 bases, and 7 bases separated the two germline ends. The CDR3 region is CASSLRSDQPQHF. The CDR3 DNA follows: TGTGCCAGCAGCTTACGCAGTGATCAGCCCCAGCATTTT. Together with reference TRBV7-9 and TRBJ1-5, the CDR3 gives the full variable domain: DTGVSQNPRHKITKRGQNVTFRCDPISEHNRLYWYRQTLGQGPEFLTYFQNEAQLEKSRLLSDRFSAERPKGSFSTLEIQRTEQGDSAMYLCASSLRSDQPQHFGDGTRLSIL.

The chain is built from TRBV3-1 (or the pseudogene TRBV3-2) and TRBJ1-2; TRBD1 is a possible D gene (6 bases). V lost 5 bases, J lost 4 bases, and 14 bases lay in between. The CDR3 has 14 amino acids. CDR1 LGHDT and CDR2 YNNKEL come from the germline V gene (reference sequence). The CDR3 bases are TGTGCCAGCAGCGATGTCGACAGGTCCTATGGCTACACCTTC. Protein: CASSDVDRSYGYTF.

CDR3 loop: CASLPERAAYNYGYTF. The CDR3 coding sequence is TGTGCCAGCCTGCCAGAGAGGGCAGCATACAACTATGGCTACACCTTC. The rearrangement links TRBV2 to TRBJ1-2, with D uncertain. V shed 8 bases and J shed 2 bases, with 21 bases lying between them. This CDR3 is built from 16 residues. Germline CDR1 and CDR2: SNHLY and FYNNEI.

V usage is TRBV5-1 and J usage is TRBJ2-5; D is perhaps TRBD1 (6 bases). CDR3 length: 14 residues. CDR1 and CDR2 from the germline V gene are SGHRS and YFSETQ. V lost 2 bases, J lost 2 bases, and 10 bases lay in between. The CDR3 here is CASSFRTEQETQYF. The DNA of the CDR3 is TGCGCCAGCAGCTTCCGGACAGAGCAAGAGACCCAGTACTTC.

The genes are TRBV10-1 and TRBJ2-1; TRBD2 matches 7 bases. The CDR3 is 14 amino acids. Trimming took 5 bases from V and 6 from J; bases not matched to a gene: 7. Germline values: CDR1 WNHNN, CDR2 SYGVQD (reference sequence). Here the CDR3 reads CASSPGGPLNEQFF. In nucleotides, the CDR3 is TGCGCCAGCAGTCCGGGGGGACCCCTCAATGAGCAGTTCTTC.

The chain carries TRBV13 and TRBJ2-1, with 13 nucleotides matching TRBD2. Per the germline V gene, CDR1 is PRHDT and CDR2 is FYEKMQ (reference sequence). The CDR3 consists of 15 residues. The V gene end was trimmed by 5 bases and the J gene end by 6 bases; junction bases not matched to a gene: 4. The CDR3 DNA follows: TGTGCCAGCAGCGGACTAGCGGGAGCTTCCAATGAGCAGTTCTTC. Its protein is CASSGLAGASNEQFF.

This clone turned up a few times. The J gene is TRBJ1-2, the V gene TRBV27, with 7 bases identical to TRBD1. Trimming took 6 bases from V and 4 from J; bases not matched to a gene: 8. CDR3 length: 14 residues. The V gene's germline CDR1 is MNHEY and CDR2 SMNVEV (reference sequence). Written as DNA, the CDR3 is TGTGCCAGCAGCACTGGGGGACAGATCTATGGCTACACCTTC. Its protein product is CASSTGGQIYGYTF.

This clone was detected only a few times. The gene calls are TRBV28 and TRBJ1-4, with 9 bases matching TRBD1. Germline loops: CDR1 MDHEN, CDR2 SYDVKM. This CDR3 contains 16 residues. V lost 2 bases to trimming and J lost 7 bases; unmatched junction nucleotides: 8. In DNA form, the CDR3 reads TGTGCCAGCAGTTTACACCCGACAGGGGGAGGTGAAAAACTGTTTTTT. Its protein is CASSLHPTGGGEKLFF.

The V and J genes are TRBV5-4 and TRBJ1-2; 8 bases align to TRBD1. Per the germline V gene, CDR1 is SGHNT and CDR2 is YYREEE (reference sequence). The CDR3 spans 14 residues. With 0 bases clipped from V and 4 bases from J, the junction kept 2 bases outside the gene matches. The CDR3 protein is CASSLAGTGYGYTF. In DNA form, the CDR3 reads TGTGCCAGCAGCTTGGCCGGGACAGGCTATGGCTACACCTTC.

The genes are TRBV19 and TRBJ2-7; possibly TRBD1 for D (6 bases). Germline V gives CDR1 LNHDA, CDR2 SQIVND (reference sequence). This CDR3 is 15 amino acids long. V lost 2 bases and J 5 bases, leaving 16 bases between the germline ends. The CDR3 spells CASSINGQILHEQYF. In DNA, the CDR3 is TGTGCCAGTAGTATAAATGGACAGATTTTGCACGAGCAGTACTTC.

There are a few counts of this clone. The V call is TRBV6-7, the J call TRBJ1-2; D is possibly TRBD1 (5 bases). TRBV6-7 is identified as an open reading frame with a role that is uncertain. Trimming shortened V by 7 bases and J by 3 bases, and 6 bases separated the two germline ends. The CDR3 is 11 residues long. CDR3 loop: CASIGDYGYTF. The CDR3 coding sequence is TGTGCCAGCATAGGGGACTATGGCTACACCTTC.

The rearrangement uses TRBV9 and TRBJ2-2; 13 bases map to TRBD2. Germline assignment: CDR1 SGDLS and CDR2 YYNGEE. Trimming at V came to 0 bases and at J to 0 bases, leaving 5 bases not matched to a gene. The CDR3 is 19 amino acids. CDR3 nucleotides: TGTGCCAGCAGCGTAGACCGACTAGCGGGAGGACCGAACACCGGGGAGCTGTTTTTT. It translates to CASSVDRLAGGPNTGELFF.

This chain uses TRBV19 with TRBJ2-2; perhaps TRBD2 as D (6 bases). Germline CDR1 is LNHDA and CDR2 is SQIVND (reference sequence). V was shortened by 4 bases and J by 4 bases, with 16 bases between the two germline ends. The CDR3 has 16 amino acids. CDR3 residues: CASSKLEAGGTGELFF. The CDR3 DNA reads TGTGCCAGTAGTAAACTCGAGGCCGGGGGCACCGGGGAGCTGTTTTTT.

V and J are TRBV6-5 and TRBJ2-7; perhaps TRBD2 as D (6 bases). Germline V gene sequence: CDR1 MNHEY, CDR2 SVGAGI. The CDR3 extends over 15 amino acids. Trimming shortened V by 6 bases and J by 0 bases, and 15 bases separated the two germline ends. The CDR3 loop is CASSPREAPSYEQYF. In nucleotides, the CDR3 is TGTGCCAGCAGCCCGAGGGAGGCTCCCTCCTACGAGCAGTACTTC.

The rearrangement uses TRBV5-4 and TRBJ1-2; 8 nucleotides agree with TRBD1. With V trimmed by 5 bases and J by 4 bases, 4 bases remained unmatched. The germline V gene has CDR1 SGHNT and CDR2 YYREEE (reference sequence). The CDR3 is 13 amino acids. CDR3 amino acids: CASSTDRVYGYTF. CDR3 nucleotide sequence: TGTGCCAGCAGTACGGACAGGGTCTATGGCTACACCTTC.

For this clone: Other DNA variants within this sample encode the same CDR3. V and J are TRBV12-3 or TRBV12-4 and TRBJ2-1; D is uncertain. This CDR3 comprises 11 residues. V gave up 5 bases and J gave up 7 bases, with 6 bases separating them. This CDR3 is CASSPLNEQFF. The CDR3 DNA sequence: TGTGCCAGCAGTCCCCTGAATGAGCAGTTCTTC.

V and J are TRBV30 and TRBJ2-5, with 7 bases that match TRBD2. The CDR3 is 15 residues long. Germline CDR1 and CDR2: GTSNPN and SVGIG (reference sequence). With 8 bases clipped from V and 1 base from J, the junction kept 13 bases outside the gene matches. The CDR3 nucleotides are TGTGCCGGTGGGGGGGGGAGCATAGGCCAAGAGACCCAGTACTTC. It specifies CAGGGGSIGQETQYF.

The V gene is TRBV5-4, the J gene TRBJ2-2, with TRBD1 matching 9 bases. V lost 4 bases to trimming and J lost 2 bases; unmatched junction nucleotides: 6. The CDR3 is 16 residues long. Germline loops: CDR1 SGHNT, CDR2 YYREEE (reference sequence). CDR3 DNA: TGTGCCAGCAGCGACAGGGGACAGGGAAACACCGGGGAGCTGTTTTTT. Translation gives CASSDRGQGNTGELFF.